These 11 T cell receptor beta chains came from one sample sequenced in a study of cytomegalovirus exposure and HLA in healthy donors. Use of 60 Vbeta and 13 Jbeta primers characterized the PCR. Assay used: immunoSEQ multiplex PCR; TCRdb lists only in-frame clones, some missing. Of 95,000 to 150,000 clones listed, over 60% were seen once; the top ten hold roughly 3.6%. Specimen: PBMCs. The receptors shown here come from a young man in good health and CMV-seronegative.

The chain links TRBV5-4 to TRBJ1-4; no reliable D call. This CDR3 has 14 residues. V was cut by 2 bases and J by 2 bases, with 7 bases left in between. Germline assignment: CDR1 SGHNT and CDR2 YYREEE (reference sequence). In nucleotides, the CDR3 is TGTGCCAGCAGCTTCGAGCGGACTAATGAAAAACTGTTTTTT. Its translation is CASSFERTNEKLFF.

This clone was seen only a few times. This chain joins TRBV6-6 and TRBJ1-1, with 9 bases identical to TRBD1. V gave up 5 bases and J gave up 11 bases; unmatched junction bases: 9. This CDR3 region has 13 residues. Looked up from germline, CDR1 is MNHNY and CDR2 is SVGAGI (reference sequence). The CDR3 region is CASSRGTGNWAFF. CDR3 nucleotides: TGTGCCAGCAGTCGGGGGACAGGGAACTGGGCTTTCTTT.

Here the CDR3 DNA reads TGTGCCTGGAGCCCATCGGGACAGGTTCGCTCCTACGAGCAGTACTTC. It is translated as CAWSPSGQVRSYEQYF. The V gene is TRBV30, the J gene TRBJ2-7; 8 bases are a match to TRBD1. Trimming removed 3 bases from V and 0 bases from J; junction bases left unmatched: 10. The CDR3 is 16 residues long. CDR1 and CDR2 from the germline V gene are GTSNPN and SVGIG (reference sequence).

The chain carries TRBV19 and TRBJ1-1; a possible D gene is TRBD1 (5 bases). Germline CDR1 reads LNHDA; CDR2 reads SQIVND (reference sequence). Trimming removed 6 bases from V and 2 bases from J, with 16 bases in between. CDR3 length: 15 residues. The DNA for the CDR3 is TGTGCCAGTAGACCTCAGGGTTTTGGAAACACTGAAGCTTTCTTT. Its protein is CASRPQGFGNTEAFF.

The J gene is TRBJ2-5, the V gene TRBV11-2; D is uncertain. The CDR3 contains 11 residues. The V end lost 4 bases, the J end lost 5 bases, and 5 bases lay between the germline ends. CDR1 is SGHAT and CDR2 is FQNNGV in the germline V gene. The CDR3 is CASSSGETQYF. The CDR3 DNA sequence: TGTGCCAGCAGCTCCGGGGAGACCCAGTACTTC.

This clone was observed a single time. The chain is built from TRBV25-1 and TRBJ2-6; 9 bases agree with TRBD1. This CDR3 is 18 amino acids long. The germline CDR1 and CDR2 sequences are MGHDK and SYGVNS. V shed 5 bases, J shed 2 bases, and the junction held 10 bases outside the gene matches. The CDR3 coding sequence is TGTGCCAGCAGTTCCTGGACAGGGGCTGTAACTGGGGCCAACGTCCTGACTTTC. It is translated as CASSSWTGAVTGANVLTF.

The rearrangement links TRBV5-8 to TRBJ2-7; D remains ambiguous. The CDR3 length is 16 residues. V lost 5 bases and J lost 1, with 19 bases in between. In germline, CDR1 is SGHTS, CDR2 YDEGEE. This chain's CDR3 is CASSITRHPLSYEQYF. The DNA for the CDR3 is TGTGCCAGCAGTATCACAAGACACCCCCTATCCTACGAGCAGTACTTC.

This clone was found a few times. V is TRBV28 and J is TRBJ2-3; 7 bases are shared with TRBD2. The germline gives CDR1 MDHEN, CDR2 SYDVKM. V dropped 4 bases and J dropped 14; count of bases not matched to a gene: 9. This CDR3 spans 12 amino acids. The CDR3 DNA reads TGTGCCAGCAGTTCCCTAGCGGTCCCCTGGTATTTT. Its protein is CASSSLAVPWYF.

The chain couples TRBV6-5 to TRBJ2-7; 9 bases agree with TRBD2. V lost 4 bases to trimming and J lost 2 bases; unmatched junction nucleotides: 9. Germline V gene lookup returns CDR1 MNHEY and CDR2 SVGAGI. The CDR3 runs 16 residues. The CDR3 region has the DNA TGTGCCAGCAGTTTTCTCCTAGCGGGAAGGGCCTACGAGCAGTACTTC. Amino acid sequence: CASSFLLAGRAYEQYF.

V gene TRBV7-2 combines with J gene TRBJ1-1, with D uncertain. The CDR3 runs 14 residues. Germline assignment: CDR1 SGHTA and CDR2 FQGNSA. V lost 2 bases and J lost 0, with 7 bases in between. The CDR3 loop reads CASSLRHMNTEAFF. The CDR3 nucleotides read TGTGCCAGCAGCTTAAGACACATGAACACTGAAGCTTTCTTT.

V gene TRBV6-1 combines with J gene TRBJ1-5; D is possibly TRBD1 (6 bases). CDR1 is MNHNS and CDR2 is SASEGT in the germline V gene. Trimming left V 3 bases short and J 8 bases short, with 17 bases between. This CDR3 has 15 amino acids. In nucleotides, the CDR3 is TGTGCCAGCAGTGATATTACAGGGTCTAATGAGCCCCAGCATTTT. Translating gives CASSDITGSNEPQHF.